This T cell receptor beta chain was found in a study of T cell changes during pregnancy in multiple sclerosis. Trimming took 11 bases from V and 2 from J; bases not matched to a gene: 10. Germline CDR1 reads MNHNS; CDR2 reads SASEGT. The CDR3 covers 14 residues. The protocol was immunoSEQ multiplex PCR, while the TCRdb copy is restricted to in-frame clones and leaves out a portion. The sample contains around 40,000 clones, 91% of which appear only once. The chain carries TRBV6-1 and TRBJ2-7, with TRBD2 identical over 9 bases. The clonotype comes from a female donor in good health, enrolled as a control in a pregnancy study. Sample: CD4+ T cells from peripheral blood mononuclear cells, taken in the second trimester of pregnancy. The CDR3 nucleotides are TGTGCCTTGGAGACTAGCGGATTACCCTACGAGCAGTACTTC. Its translation is CALETSGLPYEQYF.